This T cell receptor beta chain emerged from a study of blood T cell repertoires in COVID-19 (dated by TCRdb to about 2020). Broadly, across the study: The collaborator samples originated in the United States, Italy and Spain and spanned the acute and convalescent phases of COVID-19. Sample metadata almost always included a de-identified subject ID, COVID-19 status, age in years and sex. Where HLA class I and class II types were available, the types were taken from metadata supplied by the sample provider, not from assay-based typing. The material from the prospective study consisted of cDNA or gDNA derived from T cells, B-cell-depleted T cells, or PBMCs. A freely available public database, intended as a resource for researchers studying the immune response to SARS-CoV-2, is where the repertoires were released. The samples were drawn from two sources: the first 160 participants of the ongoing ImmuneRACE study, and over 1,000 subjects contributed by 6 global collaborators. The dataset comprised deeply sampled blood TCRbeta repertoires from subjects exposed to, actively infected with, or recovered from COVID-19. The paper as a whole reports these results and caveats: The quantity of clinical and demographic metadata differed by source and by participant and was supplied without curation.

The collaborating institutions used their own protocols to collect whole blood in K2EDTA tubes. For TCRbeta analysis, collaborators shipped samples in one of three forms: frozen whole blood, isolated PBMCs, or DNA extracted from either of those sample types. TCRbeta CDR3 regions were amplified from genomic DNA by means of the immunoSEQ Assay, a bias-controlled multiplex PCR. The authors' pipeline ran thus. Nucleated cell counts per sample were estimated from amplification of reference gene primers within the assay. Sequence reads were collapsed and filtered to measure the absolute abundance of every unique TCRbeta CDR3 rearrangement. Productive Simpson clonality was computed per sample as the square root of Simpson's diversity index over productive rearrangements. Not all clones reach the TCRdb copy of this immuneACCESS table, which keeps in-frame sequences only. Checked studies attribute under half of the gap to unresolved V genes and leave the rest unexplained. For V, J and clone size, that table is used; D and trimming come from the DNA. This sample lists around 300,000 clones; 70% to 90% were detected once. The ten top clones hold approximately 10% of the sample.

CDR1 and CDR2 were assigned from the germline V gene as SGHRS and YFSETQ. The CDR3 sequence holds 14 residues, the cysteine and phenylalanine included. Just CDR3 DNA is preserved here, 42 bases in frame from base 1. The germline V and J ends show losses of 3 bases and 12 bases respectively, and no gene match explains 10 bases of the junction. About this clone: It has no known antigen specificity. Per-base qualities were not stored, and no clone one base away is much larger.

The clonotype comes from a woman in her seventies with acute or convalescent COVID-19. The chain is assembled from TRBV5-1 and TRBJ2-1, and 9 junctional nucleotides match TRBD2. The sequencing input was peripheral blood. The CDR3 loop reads CASSSGTSPLWQFF. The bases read TGCGCCAGCAGCTCCGGGACTAGCCCACTTTGGCAGTTCTTC.